This T cell receptor beta chain was sequenced in a study of T-cell reconstitution after alpha-beta-depleted transplantation in children. Findings of the study overall: From newly produced T cells came most of the T-cell counts and diversity one year after transplant. Reportedly, only several hundred clones from non-depleted graft cells drove alpha-beta T-cell counts at about two months. Some patients' high day-60 TCRbeta diversity was traced to surviving recipient T cells and thymic progenitors.

Per the germline V gene, CDR1 is SGHRS and CDR2 is YFSETQ. The ends were cut back, 0 bases at V and 0 bases at J, with 11 bases in the middle. The CDR3 contains 16 residues. Preparation of the TCRbeta library involved a method that used unique molecular identifiers. MiXCR, applied by TCRdb to the PCR reads, yields one record per CDR3 protein. The table includes 200,000 to 250,000 distinct CDR3 sequences, around 7.7% detected once. This clonotype was observed a few times. Its antigen is not known. This chain joins TRBV5-1 and TRBJ2-3; possibly TRBD1 or TRBD2 for D (5 bases each). The sample consisted of PBMCs, mostly from graft donor cells, taken 360 days after TCRalphabeta/CD19-depleted stem cell transplant. The source of this sequence is a male patient aged 2 to 9 who had a stem cell transplant for acute myeloid leukemia, so the T cells may come from the graft donor. The CDR3 protein is CASSLGRTPSTDTQYF. In DNA, the CDR3 is TGCGCCAGCAGCTTGGGGAGGACACCCAGCACAGATACGCAGTATTTT.